These T cell receptor beta chains were read from a single sample in a study of tumor-infiltrating lymphocytes in oesophageal squamous cell carcinoma. One entry per CDR3 protein, called by TCRdb with MiXCR from the PCR reads. The sample contains approximately 19,000 distinct CDR3 sequences, roughly 40% of which appear only once. Source material: normal esophageal tissue next to the tumor. These receptors were collected from a female donor with esophageal squamous cell carcinoma. Each CDR3 is given with its conserved first and last residue. Each record gives: CDR3 protein, CDR3 DNA, D gene, CDR3 length, clone size, V gene, J gene. D genes are given only for firm matches. The size entry is marked missing in some rows and otherwise reads once, few, many or a size class.

CASKEAGARTGELFF	TGTGCCAGCAAGGAAGCGGGAGCAAGAACCGGGGAGCTGTTTTTT	TRBD2	15	many	TRBV6-1	TRBJ2-2
CASSLADRNYEQYF	TGTGCCAGCAGCTTGGCGGACAGAAACTACGAGCAGTACTTC	.	14	many	TRBV5-5	TRBJ2-7
CASSLSLAGGSYNEQYF	TGTGCCAGCAGTTTGTCACTCGCGGGAGGCTCCTACAATGAGCAGTACTTC	TRBD2	17	many	TRBV12-3/TRBV12-4	TRBJ2-7
CASRQALRTRNYGYTF	TGTGCCAGCAGACAGGCCCTCAGGACAAGAAACTATGGCTACACCTTC	.	16	.	TRBV12-3/TRBV12-4	TRBJ1-2
CASSLDRAGELFF	TGTGCCAGCAGCTTAGATAGGGCCGGGGAGCTGTTTTTT	.	13	few	TRBV7-3	TRBJ2-2
CASSLTGAGKQYF	TGTGCCAGCAGCTTGACAGGGGCGGGCAAGCAGTACTTC	TRBD1	13	once	TRBV7-3	TRBJ2-7
CASSLKARNVSSYEQYF	TGTGCCAGCAGCTTAAAGGCCAGGAATGTGAGCTCCTACGAGCAGTACTTC	.	17	.	TRBV7-3	TRBJ2-7
CASSLYPSYEQYF	TGTGCCAGCAGTTTATACCCCTCCTACGAGCAGTACTTC	.	13	.	TRBV28	TRBJ2-7
CSAPGQGGTTEAFF	TGCAGTGCACCTGGACAGGGGGGGACCACTGAAGCTTTCTTT	TRBD1	14	few	TRBV20-1	TRBJ1-1
CASSPSVQGNAAEQFF	TGTGCCAGCAGCCCTTCGGTCCAGGGTAACGCGGCTGAGCAGTTCTTC	.	16	.	TRBV11-3	TRBJ2-1
CASSLTSGGISEQFF	TGTGCCAGCAGCTTAACTAGCGGGGGGATCAGTGAGCAGTTCTTC	TRBD2	15	.	TRBV7-3	TRBJ2-1
CASSFGQARGETQYF	TGTGCCAGCAGCTTCGGGCAGGCGAGGGGAGAGACCCAGTACTTC	.	15	.	TRBV7-3	TRBJ2-5
CASSELTGATNEKLFF	TGTGCCAGCAGTGAACTGACAGGCGCAACTAATGAAAAACTGTTTTTT	.	16	few	TRBV6-1	TRBJ1-4
CASSLLDYEQFF	TGTGCCAGCAGCTTACTCGACTACGAGCAGTTCTTC	.	12	many	TRBV7-9	TRBJ2-1
CAIRGSPGLAGGQDYEQYF	TGTGCCATCAGGGGGTCACCGGGACTAGCGGGGGGCCAAGACTACGAGCAGTACTTC	TRBD2	19	.	TRBV10-3	TRBJ2-7
CASSGGADNEQFF	TGTGCCAGCTCCGGGGGGGCCGATAATGAGCAGTTCTTC	TRBD2	13	medium-sized	TRBV6-1	TRBJ2-1
CSVEWGSESYEQYF	TGCAGCGTTGAATGGGGTAGTGAGAGCTACGAGCAGTACTTC	.	14	.	TRBV29-1	TRBJ2-7
CASSPGTLREQYF	TGTGCCAGCAGCCCCGGGACTTTAAGGGAGCAGTACTTC	.	13	few	TRBV9	TRBJ2-7
CASSTGSSYNEQYF	TGTGCCAGCTCGACAGGGAGCTCCTACAATGAGCAGTACTTC	TRBD1	14	few	TRBV6-8	TRBJ2-7
CASSPGTGSYEQYF	TGTGCCAGCAGCCCAGGGACGGGCTCCTACGAGCAGTACTTC	.	14	medium-sized	TRBV7-2	TRBJ2-7
CASTGGGEKLFF	TGTGCCAGCACAGGGGGAGGGGAAAAACTGTTTTTT	TRBD1	12	many	TRBV27	TRBJ1-4
CASSGGKGQLSSYEQYF	TGTGCCAGCAGCGGGGGGAAGGGACAACTCAGCTCCTACGAGCAGTACTTC	.	17	many	TRBV7-9	TRBJ2-7
CASSYLLTDPLNTEAFF	TGTGCCAGCAGTTACCTCCTGACAGACCCATTGAACACTGAAGCTTTCTTT	.	17	many	TRBV6-6	TRBJ1-1
CASNTVSTSGSYYEQYF	TGTGCCAGTAACACCGTCTCTACTAGCGGGAGTTACTATGAGCAGTACTTC	TRBD2	17	.	TRBV19	TRBJ2-4
CASSVGLAEGGNIQYF	TGTGCCAGCAGCGTCGGACTAGCGGAGGGGGGAAACATTCAGTACTTC	TRBD2	16	.	TRBV12-3/TRBV12-4	TRBJ2-4
CASSSNSPLHF	TGTGCCAGCAGCTCTAATTCACCCCTCCACTTT	.	11	many	TRBV11-2	TRBJ1-6
CASSQGQGNQPQHF	TGTGCCAGCAGCCAAGGGCAGGGGAATCAGCCCCAGCATTTT	.	14	many	TRBV3-1	TRBJ1-5
CASSSGTGRSQETQYF	TGTGCCAGCAGCTCAGGTACAGGGCGATCCCAAGAGACCCAGTACTTC	.	16	.	TRBV11-3	TRBJ2-5